The 29 T cell receptor beta chains presented below share a single source sample, sequenced in a study of cytomegalovirus exposure and HLA in healthy donors. Use of 60 Vbeta and 13 Jbeta primers characterized the PCR. This table comes from immunoSEQ multiplex PCR, and its TCRdb copy is limited to in-frame clones, with some not included. This sample's table reports about 48,000 clones. The sample was PBMCs. These receptors all come from a male donor in good health and CMV-seropositive.

CDR3 sequence reads: CASSSGTAFNSPLHF. The DNA of the CDR3 is TGTGCCAGCAGTTCCGGGACAGCTTTTAATTCACCCCTCCACTTT. The chain has TRBV6-5 and TRBJ1-6, with 7 bases matching TRBD1. In germline, CDR1 is MNHEY, CDR2 SVGAGI. CDR3 size: 15 residues. V was clipped by 4 bases and J by 6 bases; unmatched bases: 6.

The CDR3 nucleotides are TGCGCCAGCAGCGCCGACAATTTATCTGAAGCTTTCTTT. Residues: CASSADNLSEAFF. V and J are TRBV5-1 and TRBJ1-1; D is undetermined. The germline V and J ends were trimmed by 4 bases and 6 bases, with 13 bases remaining between them. The CDR3 has 13 residues. Germline-derived CDR1 and CDR2 are SGHRS and YFSETQ. Full variable domain (missing parts from reference TRBV5-1 and TRBJ1-1): KAGVTQTPRYLIKTRGQQVTLSCSPISGHRSVSWYQQTPGQGLQFLFEYFSETQRNKGNFPGRFSGRQFSNSRSEMNVSTLELGDSALYLCASSADNLSEAFFGQGTRLTVV.

This rearrangement joins TRBV25-1 to TRBJ2-5; TRBD1 is a possible D gene (5 bases). The CDR3 covers 14 residues. Germline CDR1 reads MGHDK; CDR2 reads SYGVNS. Between the trimmed V and J ends, which lost 3 bases and 5 bases, there was a span of 13 bases. CDR3 sequence reads: CASSEGGKGETQYF. For the CDR3, the DNA is TGTGCCAGCAGTGAGGGTGGCAAGGGGGAGACCCAGTACTTC.

The chain has TRBV30 and TRBJ1-1, with 9 bases fitting TRBD1. V lost 3 bases to trimming and J lost 6 bases; unmatched junction nucleotides: 8. Germline V gene lookup returns CDR1 GTSNPN and CDR2 SVGIG (reference sequence). This CDR3 comprises 14 residues. The CDR3 DNA reads as TGTGCCTGGAGCCGGACAGGGGACGTACCTGAAGCTTTCTTT. Encoded protein: CAWSRTGDVPEAFF.

The chain recombines TRBV7-2 with TRBJ2-7, with D tentatively TRBD2 (6 bases). Germline CDR1 is SGHTA and CDR2 is FQGNSA. CDR3 length: 14 residues. V lost 3 bases, J lost 4 bases, and 13 bases lay in between. For the CDR3, the DNA is TGTGCCAGCAGCTTTCTAGCGAGGATATACGAGCAGTACTTC. Protein product: CASSFLARIYEQYF.

This sequence joins TRBV19 and TRBJ1-5; D remains ambiguous. The V end lost 0 bases, the J end lost 4 bases, and 10 bases lay between the germline ends. This CDR3 has 15 amino acids. Per germline, CDR1 LNHDA and CDR2 SQIVND (reference sequence). CDR3 amino acids: CASSIDLGRNQPQHF. CDR3 nucleotide sequence: TGTGCCAGTAGTATAGATCTAGGCAGAAATCAGCCCCAGCATTTT.

J is TRBJ1-6 and V is TRBV9; D uncertain. CDR3 length: 14 amino acids. Trimming left V 3 bases short and J 5 bases short, with 9 bases between. Germline CDR1 SGDLS, CDR2 YYNGEE. In DNA, the CDR3 is TGTGCCAGCAGCGGCGGTTTAGATAATTCACCCCTCCACTTT. Translation: CASSGGLDNSPLHF. The variable domain in full, with the rest retrieved from reference TRBV9 and TRBJ1-6, is DSGVTQTPKHLITATGQRVTLRCSPRSGDLSVYWYQQSLDQGLQFLIQYYNGEERAKGNILERFSAQQFPDLHSELNLSSLELGDSALYFCASSGGLDNSPLHFGNGTRLTVT.

The chain couples TRBV29-1 to TRBJ2-5, with a weak D call TRBD1 (5 bases). Germline V gene data show CDR1 as SQVTM and CDR2 as ANQGSEA. V was shortened by 3 bases and J by 5 bases, with 10 bases between the two germline ends. This CDR3 comprises 12 residues. Here the CDR3 DNA reads TGCAGCGTTGATAAGGGGCAGGAGACCCAGTACTTC. Its translation is CSVDKGQETQYF.

V gene TRBV27 combines with J gene TRBJ2-1; D not certain. Trimming removed 8 bases at V and 2 bases at J, with 13 bases between. The CDR3 loop spans 14 amino acids. Germline CDR1 reads MNHEY; CDR2 reads SMNVEV (reference sequence). Written as DNA, the CDR3 is TGTGCCAGCTCGTACGGGTCGCCCTACAATGAGCAGTTCTTC. It specifies CASSYGSPYNEQFF.

The chain uses TRBV27 and TRBJ1-2; TRBD1 is a possible D gene (5 bases). V lost 8 bases and J 6 bases, leaving 16 bases between the germline ends. The CDR3 is 13 residues long. Germline loops: CDR1 MNHEY, CDR2 SMNVEV (reference sequence). The CDR3 region is CASADSFSHGYTF. CDR3 nucleotides: TGTGCCAGCGCCGACAGTTTTTCCCATGGCTACACCTTC.

This chain joins TRBV5-6 and TRBJ1-4; the match to TRBD1 covers 12 bases. V shed 4 bases and J 7 bases; nucleotides not matched to a gene: 5. This CDR3 has 15 residues. The germline V gene encodes CDR1 SGHDT and CDR2 YYEEEE. The CDR3 DNA reads as TGTGCCAGCAGCCGTGGGACAGGGGGCTCTGAAAAACTGTTTTTT. Translating it yields CASSRGTGGSEKLFF.

This chain uses TRBV30 with TRBJ2-5; TRBD1 is a possible D gene (6 bases). This CDR3 contains 12 residues. The germline V gene encodes CDR1 GTSNPN and CDR2 SVGIG (reference sequence). Trimming stripped 0 bases from V and 4 bases from J, with 6 bases between. The CDR3 loop is CAWSVQGETQYF. CDR3 nucleotides: TGTGCCTGGAGTGTACAGGGAGAGACCCAGTACTTC.

The CDR3 loop reads CASSVESVSYEQYF. For the CDR3, the DNA is TGTGCCAGCAGCGTAGAGTCGGTCTCCTACGAGCAGTACTTC. V gene TRBV9 combines with J gene TRBJ2-7; D not resolved. The CDR3 spans 14 residues. Trimming left V 0 bases short and J 0 bases short, with 7 bases between. The germline CDR1 and CDR2 sequences are SGDLS and YYNGEE.

The chain carries TRBV9 and TRBJ2-1; 7 bases agree with TRBD2. The CDR3 consists of 16 residues. The V and J ends lost 0 bases and 5 bases, in that order; junction bases with no gene match: 8. The germline gives CDR1 SGDLS, CDR2 YYNGEE. As DNA, the CDR3 is TGTGCCAGCAGCGTAGCTCCGGGGGGATCGAACAATGAGCAGTTCTTC. Translated: CASSVAPGGSNNEQFF.

The chain couples TRBV6-5 to TRBJ1-1; D is uncertain. V was trimmed by 4 bases and J by 1 base, leaving 7 bases between them. The CDR3 length is 13 residues. Germline values: CDR1 MNHEY, CDR2 SVGAGI. This CDR3 is CASSWAGNTEAFF. In DNA form, the CDR3 reads TGTGCCAGCAGTTGGGCGGGGAACACTGAAGCTTTCTTT.

This sequence joins TRBV7-9 and TRBJ2-2; D is uncertain. The V and J ends lost 1 base and 4 bases respectively, with 10 bases between them. The CDR3 is made up of 15 amino acids. Germline V gene lookup returns CDR1 SEHNR and CDR2 FQNEAQ (reference sequence). CDR3 in amino acids: CASSLDVAGTGELFF. CDR3 coding DNA: TGTGCCAGCAGCTTAGATGTAGCCGGCACCGGGGAGCTGTTTTTT.

This chain connects TRBV18 to TRBJ2-5; tentatively, D is TRBD2 (6 bases). Between the trimmed V and J ends, which lost 3 bases and 5 bases, there was a span of 7 bases. Germline CDR1 reads KGHSH; CDR2 reads LQKENI. This CDR3 is 12 amino acids long. The CDR3: CASSPGRETQYF. The CDR3 nucleotides are TGTGCCAGCTCACCTGGGAGGGAGACCCAGTACTTC.

The chain couples TRBV27 to TRBJ1-2; D ambiguous. The CDR3 is 15 residues long. Germline V CDR1 and CDR2: MNHEY, SMNVEV (reference sequence). The germline V and J ends were trimmed by 3 bases and 4 bases, with 15 bases remaining between them. The CDR3 here is CASSLLEGKGYGYTF. The DNA for the CDR3 is TGTGCCAGCAGTTTGCTAGAGGGTAAAGGCTATGGCTACACCTTC.

V usage is TRBV7-8 and J usage is TRBJ2-2; tentative D call: TRBD1 (5 bases). CDR3 length equals 16 residues. The germline V gene has CDR1 SGHVS and CDR2 FQNEAQ. V lost 2 bases and J 6 bases, leaving 16 bases between the germline ends. CDR3 coding DNA: TGTGCCAGCAGCTTAAAAGGGGAAGTTTGGTCCGGGGAGCTGTTTTTT. Its protein product is CASSLKGEVWSGELFF.

The chain employs TRBV19 and TRBJ1-1; 8 bases map to TRBD1. The germline V gene encodes CDR1 LNHDA and CDR2 SQIVND (reference sequence). The CDR3 runs 15 residues. V shed 5 bases, J shed 0 bases, and the junction held 5 bases outside the gene matches. CDR3 nucleotides: TGTGCCAGTAGTCGGACAGGGAGCATGAACACTGAAGCTTTCTTT. Protein product: CASSRTGSMNTEAFF.

The chain has TRBV7-8 and TRBJ2-1, with 16 bases matching TRBD2. Germline CDR1 SGHVS, CDR2 FQNEAQ. The CDR3 has 16 amino acids. The junction had 4 bases not matched to a gene; V was cut back by 5 bases and J by 6 bases. CDR3 protein: CASSPGLAGGVNEQFF. The CDR3 region has the DNA TGTGCCAGCAGCCCGGGACTAGCGGGGGGGGTCAATGAGCAGTTCTTC.

This sequence joins TRBV5-1 and TRBJ2-5; D is possibly TRBD2 (7 bases). The CDR3 covers 14 residues. With 4 bases removed from V and 3 bases from J, the gap between germline ends came to 13 bases. CDR1 and CDR2 (germline): SGHRS, YFSETQ. CDR3 bases: TGCGCCAGCAGCGCCGCGGGGGCGGAAGAGACCCAGTACTTC. Its translation is CASSAAGAEETQYF.

V and J are TRBV19 and TRBJ2-2; no definite D call. The CDR3 spans 13 residues. Germline lookup yields CDR1 LNHDA and CDR2 SQIVND (reference sequence). V lost 3 bases and J lost 1, with 3 bases in between. CDR3 residues: CASSIGNTGELFF. In nucleotides, the CDR3 is TGTGCCAGTAGTATCGGGAACACCGGGGAGCTGTTTTTT.

The chain has TRBV27 and TRBJ1-1, with 7 bases lining up with TRBD1. Trimming removed 5 bases from V and 5 bases from J; junction bases left unmatched: 8. CDR3 length: 14 amino acids. The germline V gene encodes CDR1 MNHEY and CDR2 SMNVEV (reference sequence). The CDR3 region has the DNA TGTGCCAGCAGTCACCAGGGGACAGTTACTGAAGCTTTCTTT. Its translation: CASSHQGTVTEAFF.

CDR3 residues: CASSLGGQFLENSYEQYF. The CDR3 DNA follows: TGTGCCAGCAGCTTAGGAGGGCAGTTCCTAGAGAACTCCTACGAGCAGTACTTC. V and J are TRBV7-9 and TRBJ2-5; a weak D match, TRBD2 (5 bases). The tail of the sequence fits TRBJ2-7 better, so the J call may be wrong. CDR1 and CDR2 (germline): SEHNR, FQNEAQ (reference sequence). There are 18 residues in the CDR3.

V usage is TRBV28 and J usage is TRBJ1-2; tentative D call: TRBD1 (5 bases). Germline V lookup: CDR1 MDHEN, CDR2 SYDVKM. The V gene lost 6 bases and the J gene lost 3 bases, with 14 bases spanning the gap. The CDR3 consists of 14 residues. DNA for the CDR3: TGTGCCAGCAGCCTTATACAGGAACACTATGGCTACACCTTC. Amino acids: CASSLIQEHYGYTF.

The rearrangement uses TRBV6-5 and TRBJ1-1; 7 positions agree with TRBD1. CDR1 is MNHEY and CDR2 is SVGAGI in the germline V gene. V shed 2 bases, J shed 0 bases, and the junction held 3 bases outside the gene matches. This CDR3 contains 15 residues. The CDR3 spells CASSYDRDMNTEAFF. The CDR3 DNA reads as TGTGCCAGCAGTTACGACAGGGACATGAACACTGAAGCTTTCTTT.

The chain uses TRBV5-4 and TRBJ2-1; 8 positions agree with TRBD1. The V segment lost 4 bases and the J segment 7 bases; nucleotides outside the gene matches: 10. The CDR3 covers 15 residues. CDR1 SGHNT and CDR2 YYREEE come from the germline V gene (reference sequence). Here the CDR3 reads CASSPPDYRGNEQFF. The CDR3, as DNA: TGTGCCAGCAGCCCACCGGATTACAGGGGGAATGAGCAGTTCTTC.

The chain employs TRBV4-3 and TRBJ1-3; D not certain. The germline V and J ends were trimmed by 4 bases and 2 bases, with 12 bases remaining between them. The CDR3 is made up of 15 amino acids. Germline CDR1 is LGHNA and CDR2 is YSLEER. CDR3 bases: TGCGCCAGCAGCCTCTTATCACATACTGGAAACACCATATATTTT. Its protein is CASSLLSHTGNTIYF.